The 23 T cell receptor beta chains in this list originate from one sample, sequenced in a study of early T cells in non-severe SARS-CoV-2 infection. TCRdb processed the 5' RACE reads anew with MiXCR; each CDR3 protein has one entry. Found here are about 83,000 distinct CDR3 sequences, about 12% of them singletons; the top ten hold approximately 7%. The sample comprised whole blood. These TCRs come from an adult who was a healthcare worker with PCR-confirmed SARS-CoV-2 infection or an uninfected control (not recorded which).

V gene TRBV4-3 combines with J gene TRBJ2-3; the D gene is possibly TRBD2 (6 bases). The V gene lost 1 base and the J gene lost 1 base, with 12 bases spanning the gap. The CDR3 contains 16 residues. Looked up from germline, CDR1 is LGHNA and CDR2 is YSLEER. The CDR3 nucleotides read TGCGCCAGCAGCCAAGTCCTGCGGGGAGGCACAGATACGCAGTATTTT. Amino acid sequence: CASSQVLRGGTDTQYF.

This clonotype was found a few times. The chain employs TRBV21-1 and TRBJ2-4; the D call in the table, TRBD1, was not verified against the DNA. TRBV21-1 is given as a pseudogene. The CDR3 is 20 amino acids. CDR3 in DNA: TGTGCCAGCAGCAAAGAGCCCCATTACGACTCGACAGGCAGCGGAAACATTCAGTACTTC. Translating gives CASSKEPHYDSTGSGNIQYF.

The chain combines TRBV7-9 with TRBJ1-2; no clear D. This CDR3 comprises 12 residues. V lost 5 bases and J lost 4, with 8 bases in between. CDR1 and CDR2 (germline): SEHNR, FQNEAQ (reference sequence). CDR3 amino acids: CASSPGGYGYTF. As DNA, the CDR3 is TGTGCCAGCAGCCCCGGAGGCTATGGCTACACCTTC. Filled out from reference TRBV7-9 and TRBJ1-2, the complete variable domain reads DTGVSQNPRHKITKRGQNVTFRCDPISEHNRLYWYRQTLGQGPEFLTYFQNEAQLEKSRLLSDRFSAERPKGSFSTLEIQRTEQGDSAMYLCASSPGGYGYTFGSGTRLTVV.

This clonotype was recorded at least ten times. The rearrangement joins TRBV11-1 to TRBJ2-5; perhaps TRBD2 as D (6 bases). The CDR3 has 12 residues. The germline V gene encodes CDR1 SGHAT and CDR2 FQDESV (reference sequence). The V end lost 8 bases, the J end lost 2 bases, and 9 bases lay between the germline ends. CDR3 sequence (DNA): TGTGCCAGCCGGGACTTGCAAGAGACCCAGTACTTC. This translates into CASRDLQETQYF. Full variable domain (outside the CDR3, taken from reference TRBV11-1 and TRBJ2-5): EAEVAQSPRYKITEKSQAVAFWCDPISGHATLYWYRQILGQGPELLVQFQDESVVDDSQLPKDRFSAERLKGVDSTLKIQPAELGDSAMYLCASRDLQETQYFGPGTRLLVL.

The gene calls are TRBV10-3 and TRBJ2-7; tentatively, D is TRBD2 (6 bases). The length of the CDR3 is 15 residues. CDR1 is ENHRY and CDR2 is SYGVKD in the germline V gene. Trimming removed 0 bases at V and 0 bases at J, with 9 bases between. Written as DNA, the CDR3 is TGTGCCATCAGTGAGTCGGGGGAGGCCTCCTACGAGCAGTACTTC. It codes for CAISESGEASYEQYF.

This clonotype occurred a few times. The rearrangement links TRBV12-3 or TRBV12-4 to TRBJ1-3; D is undetermined. The V and J ends lost 2 bases and 4 bases respectively, with 15 bases between them. This CDR3 has 16 residues. CDR3 coding DNA: TGTGCCAGCAGTTTATTACAGCCTGCGCGAGGAAACACCATATATTTT. As protein: CASSLLQPARGNTIYF.

V usage is TRBV7-2 and J usage is TRBJ2-2; 11 bases align to TRBD2. The CDR3 runs to 15 residues. V was clipped by 5 bases and J by 7 bases; unmatched bases: 6. Per the germline V gene, CDR1 is SGHTA and CDR2 is FQGNSA. DNA for the CDR3: TGTGCCAGCAGCACCACTAGCGGGAGCATCGGGGAGCTGTTTTTT. As protein: CASSTTSGSIGELFF.

This clonotype was seen many times. The chain links TRBV14 to TRBJ1-3; D gene ambiguous. Germline V CDR1 and CDR2: SGHDN, FVKESK. The V gene lost 2 bases and the J gene lost 11 bases, with 10 bases spanning the gap. This CDR3 is built from 12 residues. The chain's CDR3 is CASSQFLSSIYF. For the CDR3, the DNA is TGTGCCAGCAGCCAATTTTTGTCCTCCATATATTTT.

This clonotype was detected many times. The gene calls are TRBV29-1 and TRBJ1-2, with no clear D. The V and J ends lost 3 bases and 2 bases respectively, with 4 bases between them. The CDR3 is 11 residues long. Per germline, CDR1 SQVTM and CDR2 ANQGSEA. The CDR3: CSVEENYGYTF. In DNA, the CDR3 is TGCAGCGTTGAGGAGAACTATGGCTACACCTTC.

This clonotype occurred a few times. The gene calls are TRBV4-3 and TRBJ1-5; D perhaps matches TRBD1 (5 bases). Deletions cut 2 bases from V and 1 base from J, with 9 bases between. The germline V gene encodes CDR1 LGHNA and CDR2 YSLEER. The CDR3 sequence is 15 residues long. CDR3 region: CASSQYRDSNQPQHF. The CDR3 nucleotides read TGCGCCAGCAGCCAATACCGGGACAGCAATCAGCCCCAGCATTTT.

This clonotype was counted only a few times. In DNA, the CDR3 is TGTGCCAGCAGTTACGGTGGGGTTGTCCGGTACGAGCAGTACTTC. Amino acids: CASSYGGVVRYEQYF. The chain has TRBV6-6 and TRBJ2-7, with D unresolved. The CDR3 contains 15 residues. CDR1 is MNHNY, CDR2 SVGAGI, per germline (reference sequence). The V and J ends lost 2 bases and 4 bases respectively, with 15 bases between them.

This clonotype was observed a few times. The chain has TRBV11-2 and TRBJ1-4, with D unclear. The CDR3 runs 15 residues. Trimming took 5 bases from V and 4 from J, leaving 14 bases between them. CDR1 is SGHAT and CDR2 is FQNNGV in the germline V gene. DNA for the CDR3: TGTGCCAGCAGCCCGAAGGGCTACAGTAATGAAAAACTGTTTTTT. It encodes CASSPKGYSNEKLFF.

This clonotype occurred many times. This sequence joins TRBV11-2 and TRBJ2-5; TRBD2 aligns across 8 bases. Germline values: CDR1 SGHAT, CDR2 FQNNGV. V lost 2 bases and J lost 1; bases outside the gene matches: 12. The CDR3 has 18 residues. CDR3 sequence reads: CASSLIRPGGGFQETQYF. Here the CDR3 DNA reads TGTGCCAGCAGCTTAATCCGGCCTGGCGGGGGGTTCCAAGAGACCCAGTACTTC.

The rearrangement uses TRBV30 and TRBJ2-1; the match to TRBD1 covers 7 bases. The CDR3 runs 14 residues. With V trimmed by 1 base and J by 6 bases, 6 bases remained unmatched. Germline V gene sequence: CDR1 GTSNPN, CDR2 SVGIG (reference sequence). The CDR3 bases are TGTGCCTGGAGTGACCCGGGACAGCTCAATGAGCAGTTCTTC. Protein: CAWSDPGQLNEQFF. Using reference TRBV30 and TRBJ2-1 for the parts outside the CDR3, the full variable domain is SQTIHQWPATLVQPVGSPLSLECTVEGTSNPNLYWYRQAAGRGLQLLFYSVGIGQISSEVPQNLSASRPQDRQFILSSKKLLLSDSGFYLCAWSDPGQLNEQFFGPGTRLTVL.

There are a few counts of this clonotype. V gene TRBV21-1 combines with J gene TRBJ2-5; the DNA was not compared with TRBD1, the D call given in the table. TRBV21-1 is a pseudogene. The CDR3 sequence is 18 residues long. The CDR3 sequence is CASSIRGRAGPIQETQYF. In DNA, the CDR3 is TGTGCCAGCAGCATTCGGGGGCGAGCGGGTCCCATACAAGAGACCCAGTACTTC.

This clonotype was detected a few times. The chain has TRBV6-6 and TRBJ2-1; 11 positions match TRBD1. V shed 2 bases and J 7 bases; nucleotides not matched to a gene: 7. This CDR3 has 16 amino acids. CDR1 and CDR2 (germline): MNHNY, SVGAGI (reference sequence). CDR3 protein: CASSYARTGGENEQFF. CDR3 sequence (DNA): TGTGCCAGCAGTTACGCCCGGACAGGGGGCGAAAATGAGCAGTTCTTC.

The rearrangement links TRBV9 to TRBJ2-2; 7 bases are shared with TRBD1. With 0 bases clipped from V and 6 bases from J, the junction kept 5 bases outside the gene matches. In germline, CDR1 is SGDLS, CDR2 YYNGEE. The CDR3 runs to 15 residues. The CDR3 DNA is TGTGCCAGCAGCGTAGGGACAGGACGCTCCGGGGAGCTGTTTTTT. Protein: CASSVGTGRSGELFF.

The CDR3 DNA sequence: TGCGCCAGCAGCCACACCCCGGGAGGATCGAACACCGGGGAGCTGTTTTTT. It specifies CASSHTPGGSNTGELFF. V is TRBV4-3 and J is TRBJ2-2; TRBD2 agrees at 7 bases. Germline trimming cut 3 bases from V and 0 bases from J; bases unmatched to any gene: 7. The CDR3 runs 17 residues. Germline assignment: CDR1 LGHNA and CDR2 YSLEER.

This clonotype occurred many times. This chain joins TRBV6-1 and TRBJ2-3; no reliable D call. Germline V lookup: CDR1 MNHNS, CDR2 SASEGT. Trimming took 6 bases from V and 4 from J, leaving 17 bases between them. The CDR3 totals 15 residues. The CDR3 DNA is TGTGCCAGCAGCGATACCTTAAACCGCCCAGATACGCAGTATTTT. Its translation is CASSDTLNRPDTQYF.

This clonotype occurred many times. The rearrangement links TRBV29-1 to TRBJ2-5; D gene uncertain. Trimming shortened V by 7 bases and J by 1 base, and 13 bases separated the two germline ends. Germline V gives CDR1 SQVTM, CDR2 ANQGSEA. This CDR3 region has 13 residues. The CDR3 protein is CSAEKNLQETQYF. In DNA, the CDR3 is TGCAGCGCCGAAAAGAACCTCCAAGAGACCCAGTACTTC.

The rearrangement joins TRBV7-9 to TRBJ2-7; 8 positions agree with TRBD1. V was clipped by 1 base and J by 2 bases; unmatched bases: 7. The CDR3 is made up of 16 amino acids. CDR1 is SEHNR, CDR2 FQNEAQ, per germline (reference sequence). The chain's CDR3 is CASSLGDRGFTYEQYF. The CDR3 region has the DNA TGTGCCAGCAGCTTAGGCGACAGGGGATTTACCTACGAGCAGTACTTC.

The genes are TRBV2 and TRBJ2-7, with 9 bases aligning to TRBD1. With 7 bases clipped from V and 3 bases from J, the junction kept 10 bases outside the gene matches. The CDR3 extends over 15 amino acids. From germline, CDR1 is SNHLY and CDR2 FYNNEI. The CDR3 spells CASIDQGQGYYEQYF. CDR3 nucleotide sequence: TGTGCCAGCATCGACCAGGGACAGGGTTACTACGAGCAGTACTTC.

This clonotype was seen many times. The rearrangement uses TRBV5-6 and TRBJ1-5; 10 bases match TRBD1. Germline V CDR1 and CDR2: SGHDT, YYEEEE. J gave up 4 bases and V 7 bases, and 5 bases lay outside the gene matches. The CDR3 spans 14 residues. The CDR3 DNA reads as TGTGCCAGCTTCCGGACAGGGGGGAATCAGCCCCAGCATTTT. Amino acid sequence: CASFRTGGNQPQHF.